The present T cell receptor beta chain was sequenced within a study of response to subunit inactivated influenza vaccine. Findings of the study overall: Authors proposed each seasonal influenza vaccination draws in few new T cells.

TCRdb redid the calling of the RT-PCR reads with MiXCR, one entry per CDR3 protein. Counted here are about 610,000 distinct CDR3 sequences, approximately 15% occurring once; the ten biggest clones make up approximately 12%. About this clonotype: Its target is not known.

V shed 2 bases, J shed 3 bases, and the junction held 7 bases outside the gene matches. In germline, CDR1 is SGHVS, CDR2 FNYEAQ. CDR3 length: 16 amino acids. The input for sequencing was PBMCs from blood, taken roughly 12 days after vaccination. The receptor comes from a man between 45 and 60 years old who received an inactivated influenza vaccine. This chain uses TRBV7-6 with TRBJ2-5, with TRBD2 matching over 9 bases. CDR3 DNA: TGTGCCAGCAGCTTATCTGGTAGCGGGGGAAAAGAGACCCAGTACTTC. This translates into CASSLSGSGGKETQYF.